The T cell receptor beta chain described here comes from a study of blood T cells in healthy people across ages. Study results and limitations: For the donors, CMV status was unknown and possibly confounded expanded clonotype changes.

Individuals who donated were healthy Caucasians from Russia aged about 6 to 95. The CDR3 spans 12 residues. Per germline, CDR1 SGHRS and CDR2 YFSETQ. Trimming left V 2 bases short and J 12 bases short, with 12 bases between. A second PCR, run for about 7 to 11 cycles, used a sample-barcoded 5' primer plus a J-beta primer mix. Each cDNA molecule was tagged by a template-switch adaptor that had 12 random nucleotides. The yield of each sample was at least 2.5 million CDR3-containing paired-end reads. TCRdb re-derived calls from the 5' RACE reads in MiXCR, one entry per CDR3 protein. The profile shows around 710,000 distinct CDR3 sequences, around 46% of them singletons. With respect to this clonotype: Antigen unknown.

Sequencing was performed on blood. The gene calls are TRBV5-1 and TRBJ2-1; D is unclear. This receptor was identified in a woman aged 60-70 years in good health. The CDR3 reads CASSLADQRQFF. The CDR3 bases are TGCGCCAGCAGCTTAGCAGACCAGAGGCAGTTCTTC.